The subject of this entry is one TCR beta chain. Libraries were prepared by immunoSEQ multiplex PCR; TCRdb keeps only in-frame clonotypes and omits some of them. This repertoire shows approximately 210,000 clones, about 85% found once; its top ten account for around 1%. The CDR3 loop spans 14 amino acids. Germline values: CDR1 GTSNPN, CDR2 SVGIG (reference sequence). V shed 3 bases and J 3 bases; nucleotides not matched to a gene: 6. This sample is part of a study of blood T cell repertoires in COVID-19. The V and J genes are TRBV30 and TRBJ1-1; TRBD1 matches at 8 bases. The source material was peripheral blood. The sequence was collected from a man in his sixties with COVID-19, enrolled during active disease. CDR3 bases: TGTGCCTGGAGCGTGGACAGGGCCTACACTGAAGCTTTCTTT. Its translation: CAWSVDRAYTEAFF.